The 9 T cell receptor beta chains in this list originate from one sample, sequenced in a study of T cell responses to AZD1222 COVID-19 vaccine. Libraries were prepared by immunoSEQ multiplex PCR; TCRdb keeps only in-frame clonotypes and omits some of them. Of 85,000 to 100,000 clones listed, roughly 92% are singletons. This specimen was peripheral blood, taken 28 days after the second AZD1222 dose. These receptors all stem from an adult who received the AZD1222 COVID-19 vaccine.

V usage is TRBV5-1 and J usage is TRBJ2-3; TRBD2 aligns across 9 bases. The CDR3 spans 20 residues. CDR1 is SGHRS, CDR2 YFSETQ, per germline. Trimming took 4 bases from V and 4 from J; bases not matched to a gene: 22. CDR3 loop: CASSPSTGRSGRSFADTQYF. In nucleotides, the CDR3 is TGCGCCAGCAGCCCGTCGACAGGTCGCAGCGGGAGGAGTTTTGCAGATACGCAGTATTTT.

This chain joins TRBV2 and TRBJ2-7, with 7 bases fitting TRBD1. CDR3 length: 14 residues. The germline V gene has CDR1 SNHLY and CDR2 FYNNEI. With 7 bases clipped from V and 0 bases from J, the junction kept 6 bases outside the gene matches. The CDR3 DNA is TGTGCCAGCACTCCTAACAGGGGCTCCTACGAGCAGTACTTC. It is translated as CASTPNRGSYEQYF. Full variable domain (remainder filled in from reference TRBV2 and TRBJ2-7): EPEVTQTPSHQVTQMGQEVILRCVPISNHLYFYWYRQILGQKVEFLVSFYNNEISEKSEIFDDQFSVERPDGSNFTLKIRSTKLEDSAMYFCASTPNRGSYEQYFGPGTRLTVT.

V usage is TRBV5-1 and J usage is TRBJ1-2, with D hard to call. Trimming took off 3 bases at V and 4 bases at J, with 13 bases between the two ends. This CDR3 is 14 amino acids long. Germline-derived CDR1 and CDR2 are SGHRS and YFSETQ. This CDR3 is CASSSEELRYGYTF. For the CDR3, the DNA is TGCGCCAGCAGCTCCGAGGAACTTCGCTATGGCTACACCTTC.

This sequence joins TRBV28 and TRBJ2-7; D might be TRBD1 (6 bases). The CDR3 length is 14 residues. In germline, CDR1 is MDHEN, CDR2 SYDVKM. Trimming cost V 6 bases and J 2 bases, with 14 bases left between them. CDR3 sequence reads: CASRLTGPTYEQYF. CDR3 nucleotides: TGTGCCAGCAGACTGACAGGTCCTACCTACGAGCAGTACTTC.

The rearrangement links TRBV28 to TRBJ2-4, with D maybe TRBD2 (5 bases). CDR1 and CDR2 (germline): MDHEN, SYDVKM. The CDR3 extends over 13 amino acids. Trimming removed 5 bases at V and 7 bases at J, with 12 bases between. The CDR3 region is CASSAGDANIQYF. CDR3 nucleotides: TGTGCCAGCAGTGCGGGCGACGCGAACATTCAGTACTTC.

This chain connects TRBV21-1 to TRBJ2-7. TRBV21-1 constitutes a pseudogene. This CDR3 is built from 18 residues. CDR3 in DNA: TGTGCCAGCAGCAAATTTTTTGTAAGGCCTTACGAAACCTACGAGCAGTACTTC. Translation: CASSKFFVRPYETYEQYF.

The chain is built from TRBV3-1 (or the pseudogene TRBV3-2) and TRBJ1-5; D unresolved. The CDR3 extends over 15 amino acids. CDR1 is LGHDT, CDR2 YNNKEL, per germline (reference sequence). Between the trimmed V and J ends, which lost 0 bases and 3 bases, there was a span of 9 bases. The CDR3 nucleotides read TGTGCCAGCAGCCAAGATCGGACGGACAATCAGCCCCAGCATTTT. Translated, it gives CASSQDRTDNQPQHF.

For the CDR3, the DNA is TGTGCCAGCAGTGAGGTGGATGAGCAGTTCTTC. Translation gives CASSEVDEQFF. This chain uses TRBV7-9 with TRBJ2-1; D gene ambiguous. The CDR3 is made up of 11 amino acids. V was shortened by 6 bases and J by 8 bases, with 8 bases between the two germline ends. CDR1 is SEHNR, CDR2 FQNEAQ, per germline (reference sequence).

The rearrangement links TRBV28 to TRBJ2-7, with D unclear. Germline assignment: CDR1 MDHEN and CDR2 SYDVKM. Deletions cut 5 bases from V and 6 bases from J, with 8 bases between. The CDR3 runs 11 residues. The CDR3 nucleotides are TGTGCCAGCAGTACCCCGGCCGAGCAGTACTTC. It specifies CASSTPAEQYF.